The 8 T cell receptor beta chains below were found in one sample sequenced in a study of blood T cell repertoires in COVID-19. Data came from immunoSEQ multiplex PCR; TCRdb stores just in-frame clones and leaves some out. The sample consists of some 87,000 clones, around 81% of them appearing once. The source material was peripheral blood. The source is a woman aged 70-85 years with active or convalescent COVID-19.

This chain uses TRBV7-2 with TRBJ2-2; TRBD2 matches 7 bases. V gave up 5 bases and J gave up 3 bases; unmatched junction bases: 3. This CDR3 is 14 amino acids long. Germline V gene data show CDR1 as SGHTA and CDR2 as FQGNSA. The DNA for the CDR3 is TGTGCCAGCAGCCGTGGGGGGGACACCGGGGAGCTGTTTTTT. Translating it yields CASSRGGDTGELFF.

The chain links TRBV6-6 to TRBJ2-7; 9 bases map to TRBD1. V lost 6 bases to trimming and J lost 2 bases; unmatched junction nucleotides: 8. The CDR3 sequence is 15 residues long. From germline, CDR1 is MNHNY and CDR2 SVGAGI (reference sequence). The CDR3 loop reads CASRQPGTGTYEQYF. The CDR3 DNA reads TGTGCCAGCAGACAACCCGGGACAGGGACCTACGAGCAGTACTTC.

The genes are TRBV5-1 and TRBJ2-4, with D maybe TRBD2 (5 bases). Germline CDR1 reads SGHRS; CDR2 reads YFSETQ. This CDR3 has 14 amino acids. Trimming removed 4 bases from V and 8 bases from J, with 16 bases in between. CDR3 sequence reads: CASSVGSHGDIQYF. The CDR3 nucleotides are TGCGCCAGCAGCGTGGGGAGCCACGGGGACATTCAGTACTTC.

The V call is TRBV18, the J call TRBJ1-4; D is uncertain. CDR3 length: 14 amino acids. Germline CDR1 reads KGHSH; CDR2 reads LQKENI. Trimming left V 5 bases short and J 0 bases short, with 7 bases between. CDR3 nucleotides: TGTGCCAGCTCAAACAGTGCAACTAATGAAAAACTGTTTTTT. Residues: CASSNSATNEKLFF.

The chain has TRBV18 and TRBJ2-5, with D maybe TRBD1 (6 bases). The CDR3 sequence is 14 residues long. Deletions cut 3 bases from V and 5 bases from J, with 13 bases between. CDR1 and CDR2 (germline): KGHSH, LQKENI. The CDR3 loop is CASSPTGMGETQYF. The CDR3 DNA reads as TGTGCCAGCTCACCTACAGGGATGGGGGAGACCCAGTACTTC.

The gene calls are TRBV7-2 and TRBJ2-1, with 7 bases that match TRBD1. The length of the CDR3 is 17 residues. V was clipped by 5 bases and J by 0 bases; unmatched bases: 10. Germline-derived CDR1 and CDR2 are SGHTA and FQGNSA. CDR3 region: CASSRPGDSSSYNEQFF. The CDR3 nucleotides read TGTGCCAGCAGCAGACCTGGGGACAGCAGCTCCTACAATGAGCAGTTCTTC.

This rearrangement joins TRBV6-5 to TRBJ2-5; unclear D gene. This CDR3 is built from 12 residues. Germline lookup yields CDR1 MNHEY and CDR2 SVGAGI. Between the trimmed V and J ends, which lost 6 bases and 4 bases, there was a span of 9 bases. CDR3: CASRLNGETQYF. CDR3 coding DNA: TGTGCCAGCAGGCTCAACGGAGAGACCCAGTACTTC.

The rearrangement uses TRBV9 and TRBJ2-7; D may be TRBD1 (6 bases). V dropped 0 bases and J dropped 4 bases, with 14 bases sitting between them. The CDR3 loop spans 15 amino acids. Per the germline V gene, CDR1 is SGDLS and CDR2 is YYNGEE. The CDR3 loop is CASSVASRQGYEQYF. For the CDR3, the DNA is TGTGCCAGCAGCGTAGCTAGCCGGCAGGGGTACGAGCAGTACTTC.